Listed here are 26 T cell receptor beta chains from one sample, sequenced in a study of blood T cell repertoires in COVID-19 (dated by TCRdb to the early 2020s). Library generation was performed with the immunoSEQ multiplex PCR assay. What TCRdb holds here is the immuneACCESS table cut down to in-frame rearrangements. Part of the clones is not present; checked against another copy, under half of the missing clones reflect an unresolved V gene, and the others are unexplained. Within this sample are 150,000 or so clones, with roughly 87% of them counted one time only. Of the sample, roughly 4% is held by the ten largest clones. The sequenced sample consisted of PBMCs or T cells enriched from blood (not recorded which). These receptors were obtained from a middle-aged woman who had been exposed to COVID-19.

The chain is built from TRBV18 and TRBJ1-2; 9 bases agree with TRBD1. The CDR3 runs 16 residues. J gave up 2 bases and V 2 bases, and 6 bases lay outside the gene matches. Germline V gene lookup returns CDR1 KGHSH and CDR2 LQKENI. CDR3 DNA sequence: TGTGCCAGCTCACCAACCGGGACAGGGCCCAACTATGGCTACACCTTC. Its translation is CASSPTGTGPNYGYTF.

This clone appeared a few times. The chain recombines TRBV7-8 with TRBJ2-1; 9 positions match TRBD2. The CDR3 runs 15 residues. Germline CDR1 SGHVS, CDR2 FQNEAQ. The trim removed 5 bases at V and 4 bases at J, leaving 6 bases unmatched. The CDR3 DNA is TGTGCCAGCAGCCCAAGACTAGCGGAGTACAATGAGCAGTTCTTC. Translated, it gives CASSPRLAEYNEQFF.

This sequence joins TRBV29-1 and TRBJ1-1; D unresolved. The germline V and J ends were trimmed by 4 bases and 1 base, with 13 bases remaining between them. The germline gives CDR1 SQVTM, CDR2 ANQGSEA. This CDR3 region has 14 residues. The CDR3 coding sequence is TGCAGCGTTGTACGAGCCCTCCAGAACACTGAAGCTTTCTTT. It translates to CSVVRALQNTEAFF.

This rearrangement joins TRBV19 to TRBJ2-2; possible D gene TRBD2, 6 bases. Germline loops: CDR1 LNHDA, CDR2 SQIVND (reference sequence). This CDR3 contains 14 residues. V was shortened by 6 bases and J by 0 bases, with 8 bases between the two germline ends. As DNA, the CDR3 is TGTGCCAGTAGGGGACTGGCGAACACCGGGGAGCTGTTTTTT. Translated: CASRGLANTGELFF.

The J gene is TRBJ1-2, the V gene TRBV3-1 (or the pseudogene TRBV3-2); perhaps TRBD1 as D (6 bases). Germline V gives CDR1 LGHDT, CDR2 YNNKEL (reference sequence). V lost 6 bases and J 5 bases, leaving 13 bases between the germline ends. This CDR3 has 13 residues. The CDR3 DNA reads TGTGCCAGCAGGGCCCTACAGGGATATGGCTACACCTTC. This sequence encodes CASRALQGYGYTF.

The chain couples TRBV29-1 to TRBJ1-2; 7 nucleotides agree with TRBD1. Germline values: CDR1 SQVTM, CDR2 ANQGSEA. The V gene end was trimmed by 6 bases and the J gene end by 7 bases; junction bases not matched to a gene: 5. This CDR3 has 11 amino acids. In DNA, the CDR3 is TGCAGCGTCAGGGGGGCGGGTGGCTACACCTTC. Protein product: CSVRGAGGYTF.

The chain links TRBV11-2 to TRBJ1-2; 9 positions agree with TRBD1. The V gene's germline CDR1 is SGHAT and CDR2 FQNNGV. V lost 1 base to trimming and J lost 7 bases; unmatched junction nucleotides: 7. The CDR3 sequence is 15 residues long. As DNA, the CDR3 is TGTGCCAGCAGCTTAGCCGGGACAGGGAGGTCTGGCTACACCTTC. The encoded protein is CASSLAGTGRSGYTF.

The chain couples TRBV15 to TRBJ2-3, with D possibly matching TRBD2 (5 bases). CDR1 and CDR2 (germline): LNHNV, YYDKDF (reference sequence). Trimming cost V 1 base and J 6 bases, with 17 bases left between them. There are 16 residues in the CDR3. The CDR3 loop reads CATSRGNRARVDTQYF. The CDR3 nucleotides are TGTGCCACCAGCAGAGGTAACCGTGCGCGGGTCGATACGCAGTATTTT.

The rearrangement links TRBV29-1 to TRBJ2-2; D is undetermined. The V gene lost 4 bases and the J gene lost 1 base, with 7 bases spanning the gap. There are 13 residues in the CDR3. CDR1 is SQVTM, CDR2 ANQGSEA, per germline. CDR3 sequence (DNA): TGCAGCGTTGGGCAGGAGAACACCGGGGAGCTGTTTTTT. It specifies CSVGQENTGELFF.

The chain recombines TRBV4-2 with TRBJ1-2; 7 bases map to TRBD1. The V gene end was trimmed by 1 base and the J gene end by 11 bases; junction bases not matched to a gene: 10. The germline V gene encodes CDR1 LGHNA and CDR2 YNFKEQ. The CDR3 has 14 residues. CDR3 nucleotide sequence: TGTGCCAGCAGCCAAGGACAGGGAACTTATGCTTACACCTTC. This sequence encodes CASSQGQGTYAYTF.

The CDR3: CASSATTTGILSYEQYF. The CDR3 coding sequence is TGTGCCAGTAGTGCCACGACGACAGGTATTCTTTCCTACGAGCAGTACTTC. The chain carries TRBV19 and TRBJ2-7, with a tentative D call TRBD1 (6 bases). The CDR3 sequence is 17 residues long. Looked up from germline, CDR1 is LNHDA and CDR2 is SQIVND (reference sequence). V was clipped by 5 bases and J by 1 base, with 21 bases between them.

The V call is TRBV4-1, the J call TRBJ1-4; D is possibly TRBD1 (5 bases). The V end lost 1 base, the J end lost 5 bases, and 17 bases lay between the germline ends. Germline CDR1 reads MGHRA; CDR2 reads YSYEKL. This CDR3 comprises 17 residues. The CDR3 DNA reads as TGCGCCAGCAGCCAAGCAGATGTAGGGGCGCTGAATGAAAAACTGTTTTTT. Amino acids: CASSQADVGALNEKLFF.

The V gene is TRBV10-1, the J gene TRBJ2-3; maybe TRBD1 (6 bases). The CDR3 totals 12 residues. Trimming removed 0 bases at V and 14 bases at J, with 12 bases between. Germline V gene lookup returns CDR1 WNHNN and CDR2 SYGVQD (reference sequence). The CDR3 spells CASSESNRELYF. DNA of the CDR3: TGCGCCAGCAGTGAGTCGAACAGGGAGCTGTATTTT.

The chain combines TRBV9 with TRBJ1-5; D is possibly TRBD1 (6 bases). Germline assignment: CDR1 SGDLS and CDR2 YYNGEE. This CDR3 region has 11 residues. V lost 10 bases and J lost 4, with 9 bases in between. The CDR3 DNA follows: TGTGCCGGCGGACAGAATCAGCCCCAGCATTTT. Its protein is CAGGQNQPQHF.

The CDR3 nucleotides read TGTGCCAGCAGCAGAAGGACTAGCGGAGACCCAAACGAGCAGTACTTC. Its translation is CASSRRTSGDPNEQYF. V usage is TRBV6-2 or TRBV6-3 and J usage is TRBJ2-7; 10 bases are shared with TRBD2. This CDR3 spans 16 amino acids. V lost 6 bases to trimming and J lost 5 bases; unmatched junction nucleotides: 13. Germline lookup yields CDR1 MNHEY and CDR2 SVGEGT.

This chain links TRBV6-6 with TRBJ1-4; D possibly corresponds to TRBD1 (5 bases). V was shortened by 6 bases and J by 3 bases, with 23 bases between the two germline ends. There are 18 residues in the CDR3. The germline gives CDR1 MNHNY, CDR2 SVGAGI (reference sequence). The CDR3 region is CASSRRQGGFAANEKLFF. CDR3 nucleotides: TGTGCCAGCAGCCGACGGCAGGGAGGTTTTGCGGCTAATGAAAAACTGTTTTTT.

This chain links TRBV21-1 with TRBJ2-2; the tabulated D call, TRBD2, remains unverified against the DNA. TRBV21-1 is given as a pseudogene. The CDR3 loop spans 16 amino acids. In DNA, the CDR3 is TGTGCCAGCAGCAAGGCCTCTAGCGGGACTCACCGGGGAGCTGTTTTT. Translated: CASSKASSGTHRGAVF.

The CDR3 loop reads CASRPWDRGLDGYTF. CDR3 nucleotides: TGTGCCAGCAGGCCTTGGGACAGGGGGCTAGATGGCTACACCTTC. The chain employs TRBV6-5 and TRBJ1-2; 12 bases agree with TRBD1. The CDR3 spans 15 residues. Trimming took 6 bases from V and 6 from J; bases not matched to a gene: 8. In germline, CDR1 is MNHEY, CDR2 SVGAGI.

The CDR3 loop reads CATYRGVNTEAFF. In DNA form, the CDR3 reads TGTGCCACTTACAGGGGGGTGAACACTGAAGCTTTCTTT. The genes are TRBV19 and TRBJ1-1, with 8 bases aligning to TRBD1. The V gene end was trimmed by 10 bases and the J gene end by 0 bases; junction bases not matched to a gene: 4. Germline CDR1 reads LNHDA; CDR2 reads SQIVND (reference sequence). The CDR3 consists of 13 residues.

This clone has more than one count but fewer than ten. The rearrangement links TRBV6-6 to TRBJ1-2; 8 bases are a match to TRBD1. J was trimmed by 0 bases and V by 8 bases; bases with no gene match: 8. The CDR3 covers 15 residues. CDR1 and CDR2 (germline): MNHNY, SVGAGI (reference sequence). CDR3: CASHAGTGANYGYTF. CDR3 nucleotides: TGTGCCAGCCATGCCGGGACAGGAGCTAACTATGGCTACACCTTC.

The gene calls are TRBV28 and TRBJ2-5; the D gene is possibly TRBD1 (7 bases). This CDR3 spans 15 amino acids. Between the trimmed V and J ends, which lost 2 bases and 2 bases, there was a span of 12 bases. CDR1 and CDR2 (germline): MDHEN, SYDVKM. Here the CDR3 reads CASSLLTGRQETQYF. CDR3 in DNA: TGTGCCAGCAGTTTACTGACAGGGAGGCAAGAGACCCAGTACTTC.

V gene TRBV27 combines with J gene TRBJ2-5; perhaps TRBD2 as D (6 bases). From germline, CDR1 is MNHEY and CDR2 SMNVEV (reference sequence). With 8 bases removed from V and 2 bases from J, the gap between germline ends came to 21 bases. CDR3 length equals 16 residues. The CDR3: CASGLGSGRPQETQYF. The CDR3 DNA sequence: TGTGCCAGCGGTCTCGGGAGTGGCAGGCCACAAGAGACCCAGTACTTC.

The rearrangement links TRBV11-2 to TRBJ2-1; 12 bases fit TRBD2. The ends lost 3 bases at V and 6 bases at J; junction bases unmatched: 3. Germline loops: CDR1 SGHAT, CDR2 FQNNGV. CDR3 length equals 15 residues. The CDR3 sequence is CASSFGLAGSNEQFF. CDR3 nucleotides: TGTGCCAGCAGCTTCGGACTAGCGGGGAGCAATGAGCAGTTCTTC.

The count of this clone is one. The chain links TRBV5-1 to TRBJ2-1, with 7 positions matching TRBD2. The V segment lost 6 bases and the J segment 0 bases; nucleotides outside the gene matches: 9. The CDR3 totals 16 residues. Germline V gene sequence: CDR1 SGHRS, CDR2 YFSETQ. CDR3 sequence: CASKVASGASYNEQFF. Written as DNA, the CDR3 is TGCGCCAGCAAGGTGGCGAGCGGGGCCTCCTACAATGAGCAGTTCTTC.

This chain uses TRBV2 with TRBJ2-7; no definite D call. This CDR3 has 12 amino acids. V was clipped by 3 bases and J by 9 bases, with 12 bases between them. Germline V gives CDR1 SNHLY, CDR2 FYNNEI. CDR3 region: CASSEGSTVQYF. The CDR3 nucleotides are TGTGCCAGCAGTGAGGGCAGTACGGTGCAGTACTTC. Full variable domain (remainder filled in from reference TRBV2 and TRBJ2-7): EPEVTQTPSHQVTQMGQEVILRCVPISNHLYFYWYRQILGQKVEFLVSFYNNEISEKSEIFDDQFSVERPDGSNFTLKIRSTKLEDSAMYFCASSEGSTVQYFGPGTRLTVT.

The chain combines TRBV5-1 with TRBJ2-1; a possible D gene is TRBD2 (5 bases). Germline V gene data show CDR1 as SGHRS and CDR2 as YFSETQ. This CDR3 spans 18 amino acids. V was shortened by 2 bases and J by 6 bases, with 24 bases between the two germline ends. The DNA of the CDR3 is TGCGCCAGCAGCTTTACTTTCTCGAGGACTCCGAGGCCCAATGAGCAGTTCTTC. This sequence encodes CASSFTFSRTPRPNEQFF.